This TCR beta chain appears in the sequencing data of a study of CD8 T cells in Susac syndrome. RNA was extracted with the RNeasy kit, and a quantity of about 0.45 to 1 ug was reverse transcribed using random hexamers. TCRdb analysed the immunoSEQ multiplex PCR reads with MiXCR anew, one entry per CDR3 protein. The repertoire includes around 150,000 distinct CDR3 sequences, around 95% of them detected once, and 0.13% sits in the top ten. J lost 8 bases, V lost 4 bases, and 9 bases had no gene match. The CDR3 loop spans 14 amino acids. CDR1 is SGHDN and CDR2 is FVKESK in the germline V gene. The chain combines TRBV14 with TRBJ2-3; 7 bases are a match to TRBD1. This receptor was taken from a human donor in good health. The specimen was CD4+ T cells from PBMCs. CDR3 protein: CASSPGTVTGTQYF. CDR3 nucleotide sequence: TGTGCCAGCAGCCCCGGGACAGTCACCGGTACGCAGTATTTT.